One T cell receptor beta chain is described in this entry. The sample comes from a study of shared clonotypes between healthy human individuals. CD45RO-negative cells were positively selected for CCR7, leaving out terminally differentiated effector memory CD45RA+ cells. Clones were sequenced by immunoSEQ multiplex PCR, and TCRdb holds only the in-frame ones, with some missing. The sample has about 600,000 clones; nearly 98% are singletons. The sequence was collected from a man aged 30 to 45 in good health. The sample comprised naive CD8+ T cells sorted from blood.

CDR3 protein: CSVTPGTSYEQFF. In DNA form, the CDR3 reads TGCAGCGTTACACCCGGGACTAGCTATGAGCAGTTCTTC. The chain carries TRBV29-1 and TRBJ2-1, with 9 nucleotides matching TRBD2. V trimming: 5 bases; J trimming: 8 bases; junction bases outside the gene matches: 7. CDR3 length equals 13 residues. Looked up from germline, CDR1 is SQVTM and CDR2 is ANQGSEA.